This record looks at one T cell receptor beta chain sequence and its context. The sample is drawn from a study of control samples from healthy donors and cancer patients. V was clipped by 3 bases and J by 6 bases, with 8 bases between them. The length of the CDR3 is 12 residues. Germline CDR1 LNHDA, CDR2 SQIVND (reference sequence). Repertoires were generated with immunoSEQ multiplex PCR, while TCRdb's copy carries only in-frame clones and drops some. The sample contains hundreds of thousands of clones, almost 85% of which appear only once. This clonotype was obtained from a woman aged 55-75 years with lung cancer. The sample consisted of PBMCs. V and J are TRBV19 and TRBJ1-1; tentative D call: TRBD1 (5 bases). CDR3 region: CASSMGDSEAFF. As DNA, the CDR3 is TGTGCCAGTAGTATGGGGGACTCTGAAGCTTTCTTT. The full variable domain, completed using reference TRBV19 and TRBJ1-1, is DGGITQSPKYLFRKEGQNVTLSCEQNLNHDAMYWYRQDPGQGLRLIYYSQIVNDFQKGDIAEGYSVSREKKESFPLTVTSAQKNPTAFYLCASSMGDSEAFFGQGTRLTVV.